This T cell receptor beta chain was found in a study of blood T cell repertoires in COVID-19. Study at large: T cells, B-cell-depleted T cells, or PBMCs supplied cDNA or gDNA.

The germline V gene encodes CDR1 MRHNA and CDR2 SNTAGT. The CDR3 is made up of 13 amino acids. Trimming cost V 5 bases and J 2 bases, with 8 bases left between them. Authors' processing steps: It was from reference gene primer amplification that nucleated cell counts were estimated. Assay: immunoSEQ multiplex PCR; the TCRdb copy retains only in-frame clones and omits some. That table is the source of V, J and clone size, and D and trimming were worked out from the DNA. The data hold 110,000 to 150,000 clones, with roughly three quarters observed a single time. The gene calls are TRBV6-4 and TRBJ2-3, with D hard to call. This clonotype was sampled from a woman between 55 and 75 years old with acute or convalescent COVID-19. Sequences were obtained from peripheral blood. This CDR3 reads CASSQIPTDTQYF. CDR3 bases: TGTGCCAGCAGTCAGATACCCACAGATACGCAGTATTTT.